These 20 T cell receptor beta chains were all obtained from the same sample, sequenced in a study of post-analysis software for immune sequencing data. The study's findings and limits: Included in a set of four or five TRBV segments more frequent in patients than controls were TRBV5-6, TRBV5-1 and TRBV20-1.

The TCR beta cDNA libraries carried unique molecular identifiers. TCRdb fed the PCR reads into MiXCR, producing one record per CDR3 protein. The profile covers approximately 250,000 distinct CDR3 sequences, with about 38% appearing a single time and around 5.2% taken by the ten largest. These receptors' targets are unknown. What was sequenced was blood. The receptors were sampled from a girl aged 5-17 years with multiple sclerosis.

This clonotype was seen repeatedly, ten times or more. V usage is TRBV12-3 or TRBV12-4 and J usage is TRBJ1-2; weak D call: TRBD1 (6 bases). Trimming shortened V by 3 bases and J by 3 bases, and 11 bases separated the two germline ends. The CDR3 is 14 residues long. This chain's CDR3 is CASSLMAGDYGYTF. DNA of the CDR3: TGTGCCAGCAGTTTGATGGCAGGGGACTATGGCTACACCTTC.

At least ten counts were recorded for this clonotype. The chain employs TRBV9 and TRBJ2-2; TRBD1 agrees at 8 bases. The germline V gene has CDR1 SGDLS and CDR2 YYNGEE. CDR3 length equals 16 residues. J lost 4 bases, V lost 2 bases, and 7 bases had no gene match. The CDR3 spells CASSVSGGATTGELFF. The CDR3 DNA is TGTGCCAGCAGCGTGTCAGGGGGCGCTACCACCGGGGAGCTGTTTTTT. The full variable domain, rest sourced from reference TRBV9 and TRBJ2-2, is DSGVTQTPKHLITATGQRVTLRCSPRSGDLSVYWYQQSLDQGLQFLIQYYNGEERAKGNILERFSAQQFPDLHSELNLSSLELGDSALYFCASSVSGGATTGELFFGEGSRLTVL.

This chain connects TRBV7-9 to TRBJ2-1; tentatively, D is TRBD2 (6 bases). V was shortened by 8 bases and J by 1 base, with 18 bases between the two germline ends. The CDR3 is 16 amino acids. In germline, CDR1 is SEHNR, CDR2 FQNEAQ (reference sequence). The CDR3 loop is CASGPGVHGSYNEQFF. The DNA for the CDR3 is TGTGCCAGCGGGCCGGGGGTGCATGGGTCCTACAATGAGCAGTTCTTC.

This clonotype was recorded many times. The J gene is TRBJ1-2, the V gene TRBV27; TRBD1 matches at 7 bases. CDR1 is MNHEY and CDR2 is SMNVEV in the germline V gene (reference sequence). V lost 6 bases, J lost 6 bases, and 7 bases stayed unmatched. This CDR3 has 13 amino acids. CDR3 sequence reads: CASREQGSHGYTF. The DNA for the CDR3 is TGTGCCAGCAGAGAACAGGGGTCGCATGGCTACACCTTC.

Regarding this clonotype: A much bigger clone sits one base away, suggesting this may be a read error. This chain links TRBV5-5 with TRBJ1-5, with no clear D. The CDR3 is 16 amino acids. CDR1 SGHKS and CDR2 YYEKEE come from the germline V gene (reference sequence). V gave up 1 base and J gave up 2 bases, with 13 bases separating them. The CDR3 DNA follows: TGTGCCAGCAGCTTGTCAAGGCGGGGAGGCAATCAGCCCCAGCATTTT. As protein: CASSLSRRGGNQPQHF.

This clonotype has at least ten counts. The chain is built from TRBV5-1 and TRBJ1-2; TRBD1 agrees at 9 bases. V was pared by 6 bases and J by 3 bases, with 12 bases of the junction left unmatched. CDR1 and CDR2 from the germline V gene are SGHRS and YFSETQ. The CDR3 loop spans 16 amino acids. DNA for the CDR3: TGCGCCAGCAACCCAACCTCGGGACAGGGTGACTATGGCTACACCTTC. It translates to CASNPTSGQGDYGYTF.

This clonotype was seen more than once but under ten times. The rearrangement uses TRBV7-9 and TRBJ2-5, with TRBD2 matching over 7 bases. The germline V gene encodes CDR1 SEHNR and CDR2 FQNEAQ (reference sequence). The CDR3 is 16 amino acids. The V segment lost 5 bases and the J segment 11 bases; nucleotides outside the gene matches: 20. The CDR3 reads CASSLPTSNTDNEQYF. The DNA of the CDR3 is TGTGCCAGCAGCCTACCGACTAGCAACACCGACAATGAGCAGTACTTC.

The table lists this clonotype with many counts. The chain combines TRBV4-1 with TRBJ2-1, with D possibly TRBD2 on 6 matching bases. The germline gives CDR1 MGHRA, CDR2 YSYEKL. Deletions cut 6 bases from V and 9 bases from J, with 15 bases between. CDR3 length: 13 amino acids. In DNA, the CDR3 is TGCGCCAGCAGGCTGGACTCCGGGGGTGAGCAGTTCTTC. As protein: CASRLDSGGEQFF.

This clonotype was recorded many times. CDR3 DNA: TGTGCCAGTCAAGGTTTTAACACTGAAGCTTTCTTT. The encoded protein is CASQGFNTEAFF. The chain recombines TRBV6-5 with TRBJ1-1; D unclear. This CDR3 is 12 amino acids long. Trimming removed 9 bases from V and 2 bases from J, with 10 bases in between. Germline lookup yields CDR1 MNHEY and CDR2 SVGAGI.

This clonotype was observed at least ten times. The chain carries TRBV27 and TRBJ2-1; 10 bases are a match to TRBD2. The junction had 10 bases not matched to a gene; V was cut back by 5 bases and J by 6 bases. Germline-derived CDR1 and CDR2 are MNHEY and SMNVEV (reference sequence). This CDR3 is built from 16 residues. CDR3 region: CASSPLGSGRTNEQFF. The CDR3, as DNA: TGTGCCAGCAGTCCGCTGGGTAGCGGGAGGACCAATGAGCAGTTCTTC.

The rearrangement links TRBV12-3 or TRBV12-4 to TRBJ2-4; D possibly uses TRBD1 or TRBD2 (6 bases each). V dropped 3 bases and J dropped 9 bases, with 12 bases sitting between them. The CDR3 extends over 13 amino acids. The CDR3 region has the DNA TGTGCCAGCAGTTTCGGCAGGGGAGGCATTCAGTACTTC. Encoded protein: CASSFGRGGIQYF.

This clonotype was picked up one time. The J gene is TRBJ2-7, the V gene TRBV5-1; the D is unclear. CDR1 and CDR2 (germline): SGHRS, YFSETQ. V was pared by 4 bases and J by 2 bases, with 4 bases between. The CDR3 covers 11 residues. CDR3 sequence reads: CASSPTYEQYF. CDR3 coding DNA: TGCGCCAGCAGCCCTACCTACGAGCAGTACTTC.

This clonotype was recorded many times. The CDR3 coding sequence is TGTGCCACCAGCCAGGGGGCCGACACTGAAGCTTTCTTT. Its protein is CATSQGADTEAFF. The chain has TRBV10-3 and TRBJ1-1; 8 nucleotides match TRBD1. Germline CDR1 and CDR2: ENHRY and SYGVKD. The CDR3 is 13 amino acids. V was pared by 10 bases and J by 3 bases, with 7 bases of the junction left unmatched.

This clonotype was detected ten times or more. The chain recombines TRBV29-1 with TRBJ2-1; 10 bases match TRBD2. Germline-derived CDR1 and CDR2 are SQVTM and ANQGSEA. This CDR3 is 15 amino acids long. With V trimmed by 2 bases and J by 1 base, 2 bases remained unmatched. CDR3 nucleotides: TGCAGCGTTGAAAGGACTAGCGGATCCTACAATGAGCAGTTCTTC. Residues: CSVERTSGSYNEQFF.

The V gene is TRBV20-1, the J gene TRBJ1-5; D might be TRBD1 (5 bases). Trimming removed 1 base from V and 0 bases from J, with 10 bases in between. Germline V gene lookup returns CDR1 DFQATT and CDR2 SNEGSKA (reference sequence). There are 15 residues in the CDR3. Here the CDR3 reads CSARVGVNSNQPQHF. CDR3 nucleotide sequence: TGCAGTGCTAGAGTAGGGGTGAATAGCAATCAGCCCCAGCATTTT.

This clonotype was counted at least ten times. The CDR3 nucleotides read TGTGCCAGCAGCTTGGCTGGATTTGGTGAAGCTTTCTTT. This codes for CASSLAGFGEAFF. The chain is built from TRBV5-8 and TRBJ1-1; D ambiguous. The CDR3 contains 13 residues. Trimming removed 0 bases at V and 7 bases at J, with 10 bases between. Germline CDR1 is SGHTS and CDR2 is YDEGEE.

This clonotype has more than one count but fewer than ten. A single base separates this from a much larger clone, so it may be a read error. The chain employs TRBV12-3 or TRBV12-4 and TRBJ2-1, with 7 bases lining up with TRBD1. Judging by the DNA end, TRBJ2-7 fits better; the J call may be wrong. The CDR3 contains 15 residues. The CDR3 spells CASRLDRDPYNEQYF. The CDR3, as DNA: TGTGCCAGCAGGCTTGACAGGGACCCCTACAATGAGCAGTACTTC.

The chain uses TRBV6-2 or TRBV6-3 and TRBJ2-1; no clear D. Trimming removed 6 bases at V and 0 bases at J, with 9 bases between. There are 14 residues in the CDR3. From germline, CDR1 is MNHEY and CDR2 SVGEGT. The CDR3 region has the DNA TGTGCCAGCAGAGAAACCTCCTCCTACAATGAGCAGTTCTTC. The encoded protein is CASRETSSYNEQFF.

This clonotype was seen at least ten times. This chain uses TRBV20-1 with TRBJ1-2, with D unresolved. This CDR3 has 13 amino acids. Germline CDR1 DFQATT, CDR2 SNEGSKA (reference sequence). Between the trimmed V and J ends, which lost 1 base and 1 base, there was a span of 7 bases. Here the CDR3 DNA reads TGCAGTGCTAGAGTCAGTTTTAACTATGGCTACACCTTC. This encodes CSARVSFNYGYTF.

V and J are TRBV6-1 and TRBJ1-5; 8 nucleotides agree with TRBD1. With V trimmed by 7 bases and J by 7 bases, 21 bases remained unmatched. The CDR3 has 18 residues. CDR1 is MNHNS and CDR2 is SASEGT in the germline V gene. The CDR3, as DNA: TGTGCCAGCACCCCGGGGCTTCGGGCAGGGGGCAGAGGACAGCCCCAGCATTTT. Protein: CASTPGLRAGGRGQPQHF.